Given below is one TCR beta chain in context. The source of the sample is a study of blood T cell repertoires in COVID-19. Study context: There were acute and convalescent COVID-19 samples, and they came from the United States, Italy and Spain.

The CDR3 covers 17 residues. Trimming cost V 5 bases and J 7 bases; bases outside gene matches: 13. Per the germline V gene, CDR1 is PRHDT and CDR2 is FYEKMQ (reference sequence). Authors' processing steps: From reference gene primer amplification, estimates of nucleated cell counts were derived. The method was immunoSEQ multiplex PCR; TCRdb's version includes in-frame clones alone and lacks a portion of them. The V and J calls and clone size were taken over from that table, and D and trimming were inferred from the DNA. This table has about 190,000 clones, approximately 88% appearing once. The TCR comes from a woman aged 30 to 39 who had recovered from COVID-19. V gene TRBV13 combines with J gene TRBJ1-6; 8 bases are a match to TRBD1. The sequenced material came from PBMCs or T cells enriched from blood (not recorded which). CDR3 in DNA: TGTGCCAGCAGCCTATCATACAGGGGGGCCCAAAATTCACCCCTCCACTTT. Amino acid sequence: CASSLSYRGAQNSPLHF.